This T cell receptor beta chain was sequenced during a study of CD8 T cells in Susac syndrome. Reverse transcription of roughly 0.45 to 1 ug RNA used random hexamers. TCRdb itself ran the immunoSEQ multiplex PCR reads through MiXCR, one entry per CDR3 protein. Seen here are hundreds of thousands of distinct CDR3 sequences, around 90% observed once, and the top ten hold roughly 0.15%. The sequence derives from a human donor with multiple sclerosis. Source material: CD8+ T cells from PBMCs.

The chain's CDR3 is CASTPFGYGGTFETQYF. The CDR3 coding sequence is TGTGCCAGCACCCCCTTCGGGTACGGGGGAACTTTTGAGACCCAGTACTTC. The chain combines TRBV6-2 or TRBV6-3 with TRBJ2-5; weak D call: TRBD2 (6 bases). The CDR3 is 17 residues long. Germline CDR1 is MNHEY and CDR2 is SVGEGT. V gave up 7 bases and J gave up 5 bases, with 26 bases separating them.